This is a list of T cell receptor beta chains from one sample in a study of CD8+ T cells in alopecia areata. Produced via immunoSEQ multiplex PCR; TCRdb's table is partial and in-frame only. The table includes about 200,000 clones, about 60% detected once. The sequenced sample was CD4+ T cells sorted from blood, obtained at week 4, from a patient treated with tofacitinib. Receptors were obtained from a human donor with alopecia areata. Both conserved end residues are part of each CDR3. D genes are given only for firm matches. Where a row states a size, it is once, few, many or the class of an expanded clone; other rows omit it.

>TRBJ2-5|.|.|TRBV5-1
CASSFQGTYQETQYF
TGCGCCAGCAGCTTTCAGGGGACTTACCAAGAGACCCAGTACTTC
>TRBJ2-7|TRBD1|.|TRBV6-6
CASSYGQGAYEQYF
TGTGCCAGCAGTTACGGACAGGGGGCCTACGAGCAGTACTTC
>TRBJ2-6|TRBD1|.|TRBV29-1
CSAGQGGSGANVLTF
TGCAGCGCCGGACAGGGTGGCTCTGGGGCCAACGTCCTGACTTTC
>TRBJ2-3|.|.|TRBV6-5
CASAREGQTDTQYF
TGTGCCAGCGCCCGTGAAGGCCAGACAGATACGCAGTATTTT
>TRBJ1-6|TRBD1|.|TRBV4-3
CASSRDRGSYNSPLHF
TGCGCCAGCAGCCGGGACAGGGGGTCCTATAATTCACCCCTCCACTTT
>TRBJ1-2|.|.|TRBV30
CAWSRPYRANYGYTF
TGTGCCTGGAGTCGCCCCTACAGGGCCAACTATGGCTACACCTTC
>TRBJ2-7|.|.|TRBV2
CASSSPNSGYEQYF
TGTGCCAGCAGTTCTCCCAACTCGGGCTACGAGCAGTACTTC
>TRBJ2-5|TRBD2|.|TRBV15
CATRGGGAWETQYF
TGTGCCACCAGGGGCGGGGGGGCGTGGGAGACCCAGTACTTC
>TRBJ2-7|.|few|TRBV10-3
CAISEPGRAGEQYF
TGTGCCATCAGTGAGCCCGGTCGGGCCGGGGAGCAGTACTTC
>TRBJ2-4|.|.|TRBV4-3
CASSQDLDVAKNIQYF
TGCGCCAGCAGCCAAGATCTTGATGTAGCCAAAAACATTCAGTACTTC
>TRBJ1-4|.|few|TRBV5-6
CASSMEVRGAGEKLFF
TGTGCCAGCAGCATGGAGGTTCGGGGAGCTGGTGAAAAACTGTTTTTT
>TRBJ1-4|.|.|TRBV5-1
CASSFAPGAAEEKLFF
TGCGCCAGCAGCTTCGCCCCGGGGGCTGCGGAGGAAAAACTGTTTTTT
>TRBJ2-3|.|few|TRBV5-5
CASSLGGLLTDTQYF
TGTGCCAGCAGCTTGGGGGGTCTCCTCACAGATACGCAGTATTTT
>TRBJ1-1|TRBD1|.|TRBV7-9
CASSLTKQGTEAFF
TGTGCCAGCAGCTTAACAAAACAGGGGACTGAAGCTTTCTTT
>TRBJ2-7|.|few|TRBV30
CAWSPGAGDYEQYF
TGTGCCTGGAGTCCTGGGGCAGGGGACTACGAGCAGTACTTC
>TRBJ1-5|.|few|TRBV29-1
CSAGQGGDQPQHF
TGCAGCGCCGGGCAGGGCGGAGATCAGCCCCAGCATTTT
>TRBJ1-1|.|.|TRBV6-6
CASSYGRGVPEAFF
TGTGCCAGCAGTTACGGAAGGGGGGTCCCTGAAGCTTTCTTT
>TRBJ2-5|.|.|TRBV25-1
CASSDPPGGRETQYF
TGTGCCAGCAGTGATCCCCCAGGGGGGAGGGAGACCCAGTACTTC
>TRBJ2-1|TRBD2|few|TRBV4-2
CASSQDPTSGGLPSSYNEQFF
TGTGCCAGCAGCCAAGACCCGACTAGCGGGGGTTTGCCAAGCTCCTACAATGAGCAGTTCTTC
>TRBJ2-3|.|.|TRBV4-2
CASSQGGQGGWTDTQYF
TGTGCCAGCAGCCAAGGCGGCCAGGGGGGCTGGACAGATACGCAGTATTTT
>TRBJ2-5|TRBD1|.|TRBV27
CASRWDRGDQETQYF
TGTGCCAGCAGATGGGACAGGGGTGACCAAGAGACCCAGTACTTC
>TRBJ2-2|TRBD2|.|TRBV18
CASGPGLALTGELFF
TGTGCCAGCGGACCGGGACTAGCCTTAACCGGGGAGCTGTTTTTT
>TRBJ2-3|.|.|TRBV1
CTSRHLGADTQYF
TGCACCAGCCGCCACTTGGGGGCAGATACGCAGTATTTT
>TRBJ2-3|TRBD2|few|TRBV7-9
CASSERLAGTDTQYF
TGTGCCAGCAGCGAGAGACTAGCGGGCACAGATACGCAGTATTTT
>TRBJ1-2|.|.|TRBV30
CAWRPKGFYGYTF
TGTGCCTGGAGGCCAAAGGGGTTCTATGGCTACACCTTC
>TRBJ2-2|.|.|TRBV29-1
CSVDPGRTTGELFF
TGCAGCGTTGACCCGGGACGCACCACCGGGGAGCTGTTTTTT
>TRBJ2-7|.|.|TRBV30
CAWRLEGPYEQYF
TGTGCCTGGAGGTTGGAGGGACCCTACGAGCAGTACTTC
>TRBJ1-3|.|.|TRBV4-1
CASSQDRGVPEGSGNTIYF
TGCGCCAGCAGCCAAGATAGGGGGGTCCCGGAAGGTAGTGGAAACACCATATATTTT
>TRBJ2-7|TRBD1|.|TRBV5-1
CASSWRTGTAYYEQYF
TGCGCCAGCAGCTGGAGGACCGGGACAGCGTACTACGAGCAGTACTTC
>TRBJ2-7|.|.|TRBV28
CASSLSLGGGLYEQYF
TGTGCCAGCAGCCTTTCATTAGGGGGGGGCCTCTACGAGCAGTACTTC
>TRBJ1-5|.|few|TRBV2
CASSGTVGNQPQHF
TGTGCCAGCAGTGGGACAGTGGGCAATCAGCCCCAGCATTTT
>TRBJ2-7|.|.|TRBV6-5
CASSFHRESYEQYF
TGTGCCAGCAGTTTCCACAGGGAATCCTACGAGCAGTACTTC
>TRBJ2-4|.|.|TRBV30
CAWSGVAKNIQYF
TGTGCCTGGAGTGGGGTAGCCAAAAACATTCAGTACTTC
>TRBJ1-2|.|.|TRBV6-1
CASSALIANYGYTF
TGTGCCAGCAGTGCACTCATAGCTAACTATGGCTACACCTTC
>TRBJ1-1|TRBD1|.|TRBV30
CAWSRGQGYTEAFF
TGTGCCTGGAGTAGGGGACAGGGATACACTGAAGCTTTCTTT
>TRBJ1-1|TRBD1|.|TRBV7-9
CASSRGQGWANTEAFF
TGTGCCAGCAGTCGCGGACAGGGGTGGGCGAACACTGAAGCTTTCTTT
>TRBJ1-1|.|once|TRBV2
CASRARPGPEAEAFF
TGTGCCAGCAGAGCACGACCGGGACCGGAGGCTGAAGCTTTCTTT
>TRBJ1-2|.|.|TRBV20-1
CSAAQGFGYTF
TGCAGTGCTGCACAGGGCTTTGGCTACACCTTC
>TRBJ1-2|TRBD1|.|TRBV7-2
CASSLSLDRGYGYTF
TGTGCCAGCAGCTTATCTTTGGACAGGGGCTATGGCTACACCTTC
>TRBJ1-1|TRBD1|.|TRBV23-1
CASSQRETGVTEAFF
TGCGCCAGCAGTCAACGAGAGACAGGGGTTACTGAAGCTTTCTTT
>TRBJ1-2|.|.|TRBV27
CASSFSGGRTLYGYTF
TGTGCCAGCAGTTTCTCGGGCGGCAGGACCCTCTATGGCTACACCTTC
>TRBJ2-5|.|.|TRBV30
CAWTPWGQETQYF
TGTGCCTGGACCCCTTGGGGGCAAGAGACCCAGTACTTC
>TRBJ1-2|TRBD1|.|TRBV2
CASSIRQGIYGYTF
TGTGCCAGCAGTATCAGACAGGGGATCTATGGCTACACCTTC
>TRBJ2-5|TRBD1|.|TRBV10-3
CAIGTAETQYF
TGTGCCATCGGGACAGCGGAGACCCAGTACTTC
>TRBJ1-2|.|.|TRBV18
CASSPQRQGSYGYTF
TGTGCCAGCTCACCACAGCGGCAGGGAAGCTATGGCTACACCTTC
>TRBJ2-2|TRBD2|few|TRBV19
CASSKRGANTGELFF
TGTGCCAGTAGCAAGCGGGGGGCCAACACCGGGGAGCTGTTTTTT
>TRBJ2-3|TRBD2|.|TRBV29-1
CSVEVGLAGFTQYF
TGCAGCGTTGAAGTGGGACTAGCGGGGTTTACGCAGTATTTT
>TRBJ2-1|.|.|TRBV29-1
CSVEDLQGDSDEQFF
TGCAGCGTTGAAGATTTACAGGGTGATTCTGATGAGCAGTTCTTC
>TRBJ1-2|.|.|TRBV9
CASSVGAEGYYGYTF
TGTGCCAGCAGCGTAGGAGCGGAGGGTTACTATGGCTACACCTTC
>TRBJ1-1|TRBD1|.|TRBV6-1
CASSGTPQGLKAFF
TGTGCCAGCAGTGGAACTCCACAGGGGTTGAAAGCTTTCTTT
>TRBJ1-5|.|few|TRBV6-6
CASSYEGQPQHF
TGTGCCAGCAGTTACGAGGGTCAGCCCCAGCATTTT
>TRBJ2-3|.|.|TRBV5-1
CASSLQLRADTQYF
TGCGCCAGCAGCTTACAGTTGCGGGCAGATACGCAGTATTTT
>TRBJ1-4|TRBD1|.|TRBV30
CAWSVGDSPNEKLFF
TGTGCCTGGAGTGTAGGGGACAGTCCTAATGAAAAACTGTTTTTT
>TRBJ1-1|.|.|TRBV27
CASSFSPSLTGSNTEAFF
TGTGCCAGCAGTTTCTCACCCTCCCTGACAGGCAGTAACACTGAAGCTTTCTTT